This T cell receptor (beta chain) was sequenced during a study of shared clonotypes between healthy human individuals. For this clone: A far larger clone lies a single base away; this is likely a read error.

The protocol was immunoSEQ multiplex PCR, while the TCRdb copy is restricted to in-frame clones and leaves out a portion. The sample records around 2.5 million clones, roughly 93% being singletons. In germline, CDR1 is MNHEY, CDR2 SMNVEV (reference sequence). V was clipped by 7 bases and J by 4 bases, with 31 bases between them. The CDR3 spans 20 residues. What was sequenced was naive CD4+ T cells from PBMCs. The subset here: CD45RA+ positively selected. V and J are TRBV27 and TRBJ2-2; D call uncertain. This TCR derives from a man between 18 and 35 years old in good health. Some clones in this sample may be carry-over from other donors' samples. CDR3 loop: CASKPKVFPMTLPSTGELFF. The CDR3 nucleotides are TGTGCCAGCAAACCCAAAGTGTTCCCAATGACCCTACCGAGCACCGGGGAGCTGTTTTTT.